This TCR beta chain emerged from a study of cytomegalovirus exposure and HLA in healthy donors. 60 Vbeta and 13 Jbeta primers were used in PCR. Assay: immunoSEQ multiplex PCR; the TCRdb copy retains only in-frame clones and omits some. This repertoire shows over 100,000 clones, 78% found once; its top ten account for around 1.5%. Germline CDR1 is SGHRS and CDR2 is YFSETQ. Trimming removed 0 bases from V and 10 bases from J, with 11 bases in between. The CDR3 has 13 residues. This clone was detected once. This TCR was sampled from a woman between 40 and 50 years old in good health and CMV-seronegative. The chain employs TRBV5-1 and TRBJ2-1, with a tentative D call TRBD2 (5 bases). The sequencing sample was made of PBMCs. The CDR3 DNA reads as TGCGCCAGCAGCTTGGTCGGAGGAGGCGAGCAGTTCTTC. Translating it yields CASSLVGGGEQFF.